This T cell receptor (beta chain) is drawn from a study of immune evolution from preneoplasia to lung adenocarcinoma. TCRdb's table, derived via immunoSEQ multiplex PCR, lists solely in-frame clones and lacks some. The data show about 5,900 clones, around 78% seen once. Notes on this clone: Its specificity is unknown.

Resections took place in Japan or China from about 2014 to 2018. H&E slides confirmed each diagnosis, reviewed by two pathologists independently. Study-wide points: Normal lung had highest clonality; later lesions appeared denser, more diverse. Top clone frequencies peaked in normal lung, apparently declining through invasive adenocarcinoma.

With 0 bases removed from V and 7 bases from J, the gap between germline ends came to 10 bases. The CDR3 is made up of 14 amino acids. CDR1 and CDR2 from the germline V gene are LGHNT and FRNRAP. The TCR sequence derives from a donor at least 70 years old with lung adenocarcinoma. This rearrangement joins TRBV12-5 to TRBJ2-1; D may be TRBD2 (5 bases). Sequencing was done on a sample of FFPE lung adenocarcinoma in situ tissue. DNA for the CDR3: TGTGCTAGTGGTTTGGTACCCGAGCGGAATGAGCAGTTCTTC. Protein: CASGLVPERNEQFF.